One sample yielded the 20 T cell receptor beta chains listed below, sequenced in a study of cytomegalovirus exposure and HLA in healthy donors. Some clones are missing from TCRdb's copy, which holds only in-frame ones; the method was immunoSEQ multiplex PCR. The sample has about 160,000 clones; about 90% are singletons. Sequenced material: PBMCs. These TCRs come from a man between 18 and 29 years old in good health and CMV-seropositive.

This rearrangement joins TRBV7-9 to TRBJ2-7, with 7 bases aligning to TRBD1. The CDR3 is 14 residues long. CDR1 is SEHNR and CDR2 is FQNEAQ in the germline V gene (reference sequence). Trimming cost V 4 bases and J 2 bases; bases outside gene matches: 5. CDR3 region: CASSSIGQAYEQYF. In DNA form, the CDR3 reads TGTGCCAGCAGCTCGATTGGACAGGCCTACGAGCAGTACTTC.

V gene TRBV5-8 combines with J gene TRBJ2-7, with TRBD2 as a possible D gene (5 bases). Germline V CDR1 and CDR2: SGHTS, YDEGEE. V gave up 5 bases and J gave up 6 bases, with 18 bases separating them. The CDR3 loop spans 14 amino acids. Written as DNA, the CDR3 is TGTGCCAGCAGTGTGAGGTGGGGAGTCGGCGAGCAGTACTTC. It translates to CASSVRWGVGEQYF.

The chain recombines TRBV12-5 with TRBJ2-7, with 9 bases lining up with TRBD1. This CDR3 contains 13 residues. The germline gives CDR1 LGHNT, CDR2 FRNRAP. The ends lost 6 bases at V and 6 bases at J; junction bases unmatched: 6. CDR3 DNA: TGTGCTAGTGGCCGACAGGGGGTTGGCGAGCAGTACTTC. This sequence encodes CASGRQGVGEQYF.

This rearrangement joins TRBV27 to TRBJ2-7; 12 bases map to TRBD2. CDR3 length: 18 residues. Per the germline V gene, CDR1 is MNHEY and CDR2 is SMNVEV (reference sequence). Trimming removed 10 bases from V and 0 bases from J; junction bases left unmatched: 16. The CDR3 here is CATRKGPTSGRFSYEQYF. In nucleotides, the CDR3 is TGTGCCACCCGAAAAGGTCCAACTAGCGGGAGGTTCTCCTACGAGCAGTACTTC.

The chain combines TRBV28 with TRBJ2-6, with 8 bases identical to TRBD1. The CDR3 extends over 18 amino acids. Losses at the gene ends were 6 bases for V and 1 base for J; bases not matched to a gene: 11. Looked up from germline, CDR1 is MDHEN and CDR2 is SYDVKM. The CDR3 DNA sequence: TGTGCCAGCAGCAATGGACAGGGAACGACATCTGGGGCCAACGTCCTGACTTTC. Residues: CASSNGQGTTSGANVLTF.

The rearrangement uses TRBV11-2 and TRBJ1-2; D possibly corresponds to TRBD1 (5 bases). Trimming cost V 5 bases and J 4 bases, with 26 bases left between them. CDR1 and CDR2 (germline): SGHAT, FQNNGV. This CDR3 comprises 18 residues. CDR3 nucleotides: TGTGCCAGCAGCCTTCCTGATACTGCCCATGGGGCTTCCTATGGCTACACCTTC. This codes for CASSLPDTAHGASYGYTF.

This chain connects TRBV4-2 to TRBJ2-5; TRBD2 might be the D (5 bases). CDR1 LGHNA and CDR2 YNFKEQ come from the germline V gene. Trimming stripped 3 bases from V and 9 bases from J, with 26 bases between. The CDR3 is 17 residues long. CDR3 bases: TGTGCCAGCAGCCAGTTTGATAGCGCGCAATCTAATCTGCCCCAGTACTTC. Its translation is CASSQFDSAQSNLPQYF.

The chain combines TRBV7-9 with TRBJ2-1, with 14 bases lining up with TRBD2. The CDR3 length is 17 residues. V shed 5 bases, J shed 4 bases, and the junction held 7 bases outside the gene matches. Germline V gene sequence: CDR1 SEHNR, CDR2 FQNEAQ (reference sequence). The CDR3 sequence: CASSPGTSGREYNEQFF. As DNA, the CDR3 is TGTGCCAGCAGCCCCGGGACTAGCGGGAGAGAATACAATGAGCAGTTCTTC.

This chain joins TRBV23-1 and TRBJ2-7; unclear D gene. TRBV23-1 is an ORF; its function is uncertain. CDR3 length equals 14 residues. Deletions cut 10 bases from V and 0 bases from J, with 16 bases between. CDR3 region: CATQSPPSSYEQYF. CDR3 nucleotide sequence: TGCGCCACCCAATCCCCGCCCAGCTCCTACGAGCAGTACTTC.

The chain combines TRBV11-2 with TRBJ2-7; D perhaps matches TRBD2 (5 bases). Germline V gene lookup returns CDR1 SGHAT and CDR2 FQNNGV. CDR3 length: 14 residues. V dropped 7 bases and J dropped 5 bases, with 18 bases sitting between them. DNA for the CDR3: TGTGCCAGCAACCGGGCGGGTAAGGTCCACGAGCAGTACTTC. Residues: CASNRAGKVHEQYF.

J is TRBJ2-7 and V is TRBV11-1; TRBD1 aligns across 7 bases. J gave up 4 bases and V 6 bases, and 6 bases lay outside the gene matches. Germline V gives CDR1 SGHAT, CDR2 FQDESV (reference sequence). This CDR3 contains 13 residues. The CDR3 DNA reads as TGTGCCAGCAGTTTTACGGGACAGTACGAGCAGTACTTC. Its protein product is CASSFTGQYEQYF. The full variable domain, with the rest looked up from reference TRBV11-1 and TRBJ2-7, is EAEVAQSPRYKITEKSQAVAFWCDPISGHATLYWYRQILGQGPELLVQFQDESVVDDSQLPKDRFSAERLKGVDSTLKIQPAELGDSAMYLCASSFTGQYEQYFGPGTRLTVT.

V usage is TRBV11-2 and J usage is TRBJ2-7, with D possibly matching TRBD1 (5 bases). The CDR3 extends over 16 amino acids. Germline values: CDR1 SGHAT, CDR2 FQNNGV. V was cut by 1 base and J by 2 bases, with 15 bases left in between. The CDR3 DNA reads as TGTGCCAGCAGCTTAGCCGCAGGGAAGTTGGCCTACGAGCAGTACTTC. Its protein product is CASSLAAGKLAYEQYF.

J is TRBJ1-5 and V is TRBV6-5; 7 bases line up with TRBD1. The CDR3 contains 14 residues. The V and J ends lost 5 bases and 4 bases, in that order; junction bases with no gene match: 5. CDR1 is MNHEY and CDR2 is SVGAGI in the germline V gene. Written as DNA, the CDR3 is TGTGCCAGCAGTAGACAGGGCGGTAATCAGCCCCAGCATTTT. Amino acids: CASSRQGGNQPQHF.

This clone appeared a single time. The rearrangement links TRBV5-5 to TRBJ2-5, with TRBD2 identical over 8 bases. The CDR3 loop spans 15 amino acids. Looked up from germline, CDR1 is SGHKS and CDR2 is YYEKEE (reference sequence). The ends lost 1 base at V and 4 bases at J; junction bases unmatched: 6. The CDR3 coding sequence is TGTGCCAGCAGCTTGATATCGGGAGGGCCAGAGACCCAGTACTTC. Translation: CASSLISGGPETQYF.

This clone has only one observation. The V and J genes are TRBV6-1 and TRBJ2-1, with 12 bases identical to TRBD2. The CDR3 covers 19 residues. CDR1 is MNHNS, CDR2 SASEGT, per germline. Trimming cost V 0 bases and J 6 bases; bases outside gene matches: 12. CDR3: CASSEARTRLAGVRNEQFF. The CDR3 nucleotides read TGTGCCAGCAGTGAAGCCCGAACCCGACTAGCGGGAGTGCGCAATGAGCAGTTCTTC.

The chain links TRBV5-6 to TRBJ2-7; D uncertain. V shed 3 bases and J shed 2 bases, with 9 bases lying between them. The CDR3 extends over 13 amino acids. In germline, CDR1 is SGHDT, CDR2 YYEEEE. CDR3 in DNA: TGTGCCAGCAGCTCTGTGTCAGCCTACGAGCAGTACTTC. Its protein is CASSSVSAYEQYF.

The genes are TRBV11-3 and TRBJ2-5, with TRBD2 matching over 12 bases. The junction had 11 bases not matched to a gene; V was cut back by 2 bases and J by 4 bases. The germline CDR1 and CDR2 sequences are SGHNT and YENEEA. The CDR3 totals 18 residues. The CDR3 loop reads CASSLMRLAGESGETQYF. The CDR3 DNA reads TGTGCCAGCAGCTTAATGCGACTAGCGGGAGAGAGTGGAGAGACCCAGTACTTC.

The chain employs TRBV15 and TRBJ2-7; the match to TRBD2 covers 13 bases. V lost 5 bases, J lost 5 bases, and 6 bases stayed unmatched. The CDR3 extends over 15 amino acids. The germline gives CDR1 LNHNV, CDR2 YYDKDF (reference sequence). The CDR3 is CATSGRLAGGHEQYF. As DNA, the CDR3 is TGTGCCACCAGCGGACGACTAGCGGGAGGCCACGAGCAGTACTTC.

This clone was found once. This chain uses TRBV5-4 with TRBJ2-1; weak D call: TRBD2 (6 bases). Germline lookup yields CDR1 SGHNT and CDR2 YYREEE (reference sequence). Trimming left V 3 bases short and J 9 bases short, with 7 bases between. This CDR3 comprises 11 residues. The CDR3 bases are TGTGCCAGCAGCTCTAGCGTTGAGCAGTTCTTC. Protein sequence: CASSSSVEQFF. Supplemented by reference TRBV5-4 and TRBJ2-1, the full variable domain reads ETGVTQSPTHLIKTRGQQVTLRCSSQSGHNTVSWYQQALGQGPQFIFQYYREEENGRGNFPPRFSGLQFPNYSSELNVNALELDDSALYLCASSSSVEQFFGPGTRLTVL.

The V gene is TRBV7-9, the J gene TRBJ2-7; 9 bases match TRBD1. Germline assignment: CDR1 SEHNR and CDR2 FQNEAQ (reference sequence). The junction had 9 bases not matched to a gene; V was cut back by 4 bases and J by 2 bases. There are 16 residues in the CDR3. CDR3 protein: CASSSLDGQGPYEQYF. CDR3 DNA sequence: TGTGCCAGCAGCTCCCTGGACGGACAGGGGCCCTACGAGCAGTACTTC.